This T cell receptor beta chain was identified during a study of shared clonotypes between healthy human individuals. Sequencing used immunoSEQ multiplex PCR; TCRdb keeps in-frame clones, though not all of them. This sample has fewer than 3 million clones, with 85% to 95% found just once. Study observations and caveats: Sampling covered nothing but blood. Tissue TCR repertoires likely differ from those found in blood. Sharing across four donors was seen in 4% to 5.5% of naive CD4 clonotypes.

On this clone itself: The antigen is not known.

The donors were adults (healthy and HIV-negative) with no recent acute infections or vaccinations. This clonotype was sampled from a man between 18 and 29 years old in good health. Some clones in this sample may be carry-over from other donors' samples. The sequencing input was naive CD4+ T cells from PBMCs. Sample subset: CD45RA+ positively selected.

The CDR3 bases are TGCGCCAGCAGCAAAGTCCCAGGGGCGAACACTGAAGCTTTCTTT. This gives the protein CASSKVPGANTEAFF. The chain joins TRBV5-1 to TRBJ1-1; TRBD1 is a possible D gene (6 bases). Deletions cut 4 bases from V and 1 base from J, with 14 bases between. The germline gives CDR1 SGHRS, CDR2 YFSETQ. This CDR3 is built from 15 residues.